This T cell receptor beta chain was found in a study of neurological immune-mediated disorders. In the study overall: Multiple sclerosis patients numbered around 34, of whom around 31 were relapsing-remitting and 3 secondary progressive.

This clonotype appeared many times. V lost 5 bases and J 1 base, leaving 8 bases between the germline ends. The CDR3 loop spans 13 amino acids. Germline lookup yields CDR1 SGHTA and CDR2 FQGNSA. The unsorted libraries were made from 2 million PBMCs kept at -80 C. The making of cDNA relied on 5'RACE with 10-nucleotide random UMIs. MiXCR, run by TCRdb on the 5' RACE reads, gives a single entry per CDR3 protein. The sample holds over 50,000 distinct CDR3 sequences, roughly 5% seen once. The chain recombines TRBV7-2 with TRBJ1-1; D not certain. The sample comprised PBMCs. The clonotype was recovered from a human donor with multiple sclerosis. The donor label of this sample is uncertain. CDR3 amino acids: CASSKGPNTEAFF. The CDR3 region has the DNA TGTGCCAGCAGCAAAGGACCGAACACTGAAGCTTTCTTT.